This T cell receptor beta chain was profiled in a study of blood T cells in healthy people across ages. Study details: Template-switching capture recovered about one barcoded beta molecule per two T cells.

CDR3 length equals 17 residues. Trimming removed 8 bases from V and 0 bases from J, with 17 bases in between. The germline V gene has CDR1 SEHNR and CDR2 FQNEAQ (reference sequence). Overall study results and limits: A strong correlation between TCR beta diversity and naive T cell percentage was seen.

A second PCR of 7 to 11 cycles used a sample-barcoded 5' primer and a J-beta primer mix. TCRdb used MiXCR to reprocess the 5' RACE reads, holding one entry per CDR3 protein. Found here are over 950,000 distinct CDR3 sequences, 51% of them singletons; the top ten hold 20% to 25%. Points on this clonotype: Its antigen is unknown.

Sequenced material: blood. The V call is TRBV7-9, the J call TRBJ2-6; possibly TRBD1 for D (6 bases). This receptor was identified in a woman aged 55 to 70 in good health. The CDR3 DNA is TGTGCCAGCGGAAACCGGGACACCGGCTCTGGGGCCAACGTCCTGACTTTC. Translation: CASGNRDTGSGANVLTF.